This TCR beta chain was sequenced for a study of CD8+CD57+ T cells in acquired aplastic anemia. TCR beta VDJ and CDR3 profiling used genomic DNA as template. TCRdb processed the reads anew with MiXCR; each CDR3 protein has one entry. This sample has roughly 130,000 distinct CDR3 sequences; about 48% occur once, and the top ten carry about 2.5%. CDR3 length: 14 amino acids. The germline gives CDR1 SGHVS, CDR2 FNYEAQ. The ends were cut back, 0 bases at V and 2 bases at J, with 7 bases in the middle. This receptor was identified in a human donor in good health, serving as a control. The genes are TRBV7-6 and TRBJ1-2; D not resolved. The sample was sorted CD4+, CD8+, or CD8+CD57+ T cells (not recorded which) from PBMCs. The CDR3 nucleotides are TGTGCCAGCAGCTTAGCGGATACAAACTATGGCTACACCTTC. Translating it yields CASSLADTNYGYTF.